The entry that follows covers one T cell receptor beta chain sequence. Antigen specificity is unknown. Libraries were prepared by immunoSEQ multiplex PCR; TCRdb keeps only in-frame clonotypes and omits some of them. The table has hundreds of thousands of clones, approximately 95% seen once. This sample stems from a study of shared clonotypes between healthy human individuals. Study background: CD4 naive and memory got three plates each, CD8 naive two, CD8 memory one. Study outcomes and limitations: Roughly 5% of naive CD4 clonotypes were shared across several donors.

As defined, naive CD8 cells were CD45RO-negative and positively selected for CCR7, with terminally differentiated effector memory CD45RA+ cells excluded. Sequencing input: naive CD8+ T cells sorted from blood. The receptor's source is a woman aged 25 to 39 in good health.

The CDR3 DNA reads TGTGCCATCAGTGACCCCCCCGACGGGAGGTCGGACCAAGAGACCCAGTACTTC. Amino acid sequence: CAISDPPDGRSDQETQYF. The chain combines TRBV10-3 with TRBJ2-5; 7 nucleotides align to TRBD2. In germline, CDR1 is ENHRY, CDR2 SYGVKD. The CDR3 is made up of 18 amino acids. J was trimmed by 0 bases and V by 3 bases; bases with no gene match: 13.